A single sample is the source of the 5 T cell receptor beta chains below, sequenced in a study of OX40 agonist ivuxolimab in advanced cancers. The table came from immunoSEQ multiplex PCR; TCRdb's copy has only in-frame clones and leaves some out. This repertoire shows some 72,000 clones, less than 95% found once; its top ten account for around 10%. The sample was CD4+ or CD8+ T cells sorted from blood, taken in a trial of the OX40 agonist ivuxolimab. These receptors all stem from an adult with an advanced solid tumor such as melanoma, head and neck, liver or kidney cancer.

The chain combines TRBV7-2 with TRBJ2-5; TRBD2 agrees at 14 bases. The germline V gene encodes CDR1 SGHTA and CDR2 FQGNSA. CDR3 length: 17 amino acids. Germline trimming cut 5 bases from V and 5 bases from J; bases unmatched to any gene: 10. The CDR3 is CASSRLTSGGGRETQYF. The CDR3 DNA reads TGTGCCAGCAGCCGCCTGACTAGCGGGGGGGGTCGGGAGACCCAGTACTTC.

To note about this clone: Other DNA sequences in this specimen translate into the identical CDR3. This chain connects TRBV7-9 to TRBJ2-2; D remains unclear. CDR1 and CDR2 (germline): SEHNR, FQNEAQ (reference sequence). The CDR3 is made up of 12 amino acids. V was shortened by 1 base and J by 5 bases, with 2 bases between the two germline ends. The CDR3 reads CASSLGTGELFF. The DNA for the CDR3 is TGTGCCAGCAGCTTAGGGACCGGGGAGCTGTTTTTT.

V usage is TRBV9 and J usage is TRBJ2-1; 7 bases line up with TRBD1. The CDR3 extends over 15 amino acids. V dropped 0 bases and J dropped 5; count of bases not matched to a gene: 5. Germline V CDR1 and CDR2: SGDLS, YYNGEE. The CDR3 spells CASSVEGAPHNEQFF. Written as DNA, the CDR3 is TGTGCCAGCAGCGTAGAGGGGGCCCCACACAATGAGCAGTTCTTC.

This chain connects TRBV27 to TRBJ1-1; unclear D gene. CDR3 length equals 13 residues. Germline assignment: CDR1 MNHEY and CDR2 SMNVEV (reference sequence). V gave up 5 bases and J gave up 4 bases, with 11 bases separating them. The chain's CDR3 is CASSIQQSTEAFF. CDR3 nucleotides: TGTGCCAGCAGTATTCAGCAGAGCACTGAAGCTTTCTTT.

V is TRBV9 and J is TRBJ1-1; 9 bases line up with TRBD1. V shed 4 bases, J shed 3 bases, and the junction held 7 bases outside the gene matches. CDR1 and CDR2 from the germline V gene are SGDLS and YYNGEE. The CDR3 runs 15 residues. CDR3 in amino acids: CASSRTQGAYTEAFF. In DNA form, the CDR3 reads TGTGCCAGCAGCAGGACACAGGGGGCGTACACTGAAGCTTTCTTT.